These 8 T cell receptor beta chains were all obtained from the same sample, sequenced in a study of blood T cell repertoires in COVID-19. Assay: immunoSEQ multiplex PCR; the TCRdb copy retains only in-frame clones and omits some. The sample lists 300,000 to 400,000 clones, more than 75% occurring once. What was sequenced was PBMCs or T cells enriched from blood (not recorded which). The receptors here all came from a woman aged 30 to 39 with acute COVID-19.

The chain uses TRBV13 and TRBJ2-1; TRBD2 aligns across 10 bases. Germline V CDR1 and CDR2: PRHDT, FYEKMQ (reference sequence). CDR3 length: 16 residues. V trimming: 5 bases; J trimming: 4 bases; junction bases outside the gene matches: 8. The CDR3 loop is CASSPQASGGYNEQFF. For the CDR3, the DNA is TGTGCCAGCAGCCCCCAGGCTAGCGGGGGATACAATGAGCAGTTCTTC.

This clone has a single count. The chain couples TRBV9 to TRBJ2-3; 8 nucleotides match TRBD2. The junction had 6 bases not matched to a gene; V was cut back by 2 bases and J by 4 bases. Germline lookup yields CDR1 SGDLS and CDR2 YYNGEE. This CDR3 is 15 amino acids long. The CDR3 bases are TGTGCCAGCAGCGTTTTTAGCGGGGATTCAGATACGCAGTATTTT. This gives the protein CASSVFSGDSDTQYF.

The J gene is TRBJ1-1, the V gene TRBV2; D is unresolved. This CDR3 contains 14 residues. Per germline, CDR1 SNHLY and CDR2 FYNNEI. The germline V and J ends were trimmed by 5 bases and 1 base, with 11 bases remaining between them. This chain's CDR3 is CASSILGRNTEAFF. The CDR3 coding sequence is TGTGCCAGCAGTATACTTGGGAGGAACACTGAAGCTTTCTTT.

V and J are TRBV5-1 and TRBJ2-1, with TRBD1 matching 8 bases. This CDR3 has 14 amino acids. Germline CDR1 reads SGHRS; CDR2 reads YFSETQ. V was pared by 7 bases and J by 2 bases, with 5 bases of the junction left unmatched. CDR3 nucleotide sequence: TGCGCCAGCCGCGGACAGGGCCCCTACAATGAGCAGTTCTTC. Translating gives CASRGQGPYNEQFF. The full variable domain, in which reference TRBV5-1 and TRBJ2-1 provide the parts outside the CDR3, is KAGVTQTPRYLIKTRGQQVTLSCSPISGHRSVSWYQQTPGQGLQFLFEYFSETQRNKGNFPGRFSGRQFSNSRSEMNVSTLELGDSALYLCASRGQGPYNEQFFGPGTRLTVL.

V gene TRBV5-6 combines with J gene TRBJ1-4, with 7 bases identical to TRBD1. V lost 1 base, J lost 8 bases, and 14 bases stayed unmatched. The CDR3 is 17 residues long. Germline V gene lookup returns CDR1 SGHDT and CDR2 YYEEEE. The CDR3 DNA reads TGTGCCAGCAGCTTGTCTTTCTTCGGGACGGACAGGGAAAAACTGTTTTTT. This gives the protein CASSLSFFGTDREKLFF.

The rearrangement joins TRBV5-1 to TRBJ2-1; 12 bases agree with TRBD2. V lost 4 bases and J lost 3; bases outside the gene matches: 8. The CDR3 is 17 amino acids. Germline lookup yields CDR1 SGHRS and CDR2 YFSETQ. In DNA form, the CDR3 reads TGCGCCAGCAGCCCACTACTAGCGGGGGGTGACTACAATGAGCAGTTCTTC. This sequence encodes CASSPLLAGGDYNEQFF.

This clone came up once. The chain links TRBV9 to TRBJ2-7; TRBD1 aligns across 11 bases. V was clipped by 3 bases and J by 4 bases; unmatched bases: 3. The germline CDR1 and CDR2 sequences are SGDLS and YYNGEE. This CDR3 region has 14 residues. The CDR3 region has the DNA TGTGCCAGCAGCGGGGACAGGGGGATGTACGAGCAGTACTTC. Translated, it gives CASSGDRGMYEQYF.

The DNA for the CDR3 is TGTGCCACCAAGAGGGGGGAGGGAAAGTGGTATGGCTACACCTTC. The encoded protein is CATKRGEGKWYGYTF. This rearrangement joins TRBV19 to TRBJ1-2; a weak D match, TRBD1 (6 bases). The ends were cut back, 10 bases at V and 5 bases at J, with 23 bases in the middle. This CDR3 is 15 amino acids long. Germline V lookup: CDR1 LNHDA, CDR2 SQIVND (reference sequence).